The rows below give T cell receptor beta chains drawn from one sample of a study of blood T cell repertoires in COVID-19. The protocol was immunoSEQ multiplex PCR, while the TCRdb copy is restricted to in-frame clones and leaves out a portion. The sample includes about 230,000 clones, 70% to 90% seen only once; the top ten take about an eighth. Sample: peripheral blood. The receptors stem from a woman between 18 and 30 years old who had recovered from COVID-19. Both conserved end residues are part of each CDR3. Fields, in order: J gene, V gene, D gene, CDR3 protein, CDR3 DNA. A D gene is named only where the DNA matches it firmly.

TRBJ1-2	TRBV5-6	TRBD1	CASSLRPGQDLGNTF	TGTGCCAGCAGCCTGCGACCGGGACAGGACCTCGGAAACACCTTC
TRBJ2-3	TRBV24-1	TRBD2	CATSDFTTSGNTDTQYF	TGTGCCACCAGTGATTTTACGACTAGCGGGAACACAGATACGCAGTATTTT
TRBJ1-4	TRBV2	TRBD1	CASSVTPGQSNEKLFF	TGTGCCAGCAGCGTTACGCCGGGACAGTCTAATGAAAAACTGTTTTTT
TRBJ2-1	TRBV19	TRBD2	CASRLAGGNEQFF	TGTGCCAGTAGACTAGCGGGAGGGAATGAGCAGTTCTTC
TRBJ2-7	TRBV27	TRBD2	CAIAGRREGRYEQYF	TGTGCCATCGCTGGGAGGCGGGAGGGCCGTTACGAGCAGTACTTC
TRBJ2-3	TRBV11-2	TRBD1	CASSFGTGEVDTQYF	TGTGCCAGCAGCTTTGGGACAGGGGAGGTAGATACGCAGTATTTT
TRBJ2-1	TRBV7-3	TRBD2	CASSLRSRGTSGLNEQFF	TGTGCCAGCAGCCTCAGGAGCCGCGGGACTAGCGGGTTGAATGAGCAGTTCTTC
TRBJ2-1	TRBV18	TRBD1	CASSRLQGEIIGNEQFF	TGTGCCAGCTCACGATTACAGGGGGAAATTATTGGCAATGAGCAGTTCTTC
TRBJ1-2	TRBV7-9	TRBD1	CASSGQGEYGYTF	TGTGCCAGCAGCGGACAGGGGGAATATGGCTACACCTTC
TRBJ2-7	TRBV5-4	-	CASSSISGVGTYEQYF	TGTGCCAGCAGCTCCATTTCAGGGGTAGGGACCTACGAGCAGTACTTC
TRBJ2-7	TRBV5-4	-	CASSLGQTISYEQYF	TGTGCCAGCAGCTTAGGACAGACTATATCCTACGAGCAGTACTTC
TRBJ1-4	TRBV3-1/TRBV3-2	TRBD1	CASSPRDSYNEKLFF	TGTGCCAGCAGCCCACGGGACAGCTATAATGAAAAACTGTTTTTT
TRBJ2-4	TRBV6-5	TRBD2	CASKRTSENIQYF	TGTGCCAGCAAACGGACTAGCGAAAACATTCAGTACTTC
TRBJ2-7	TRBV5-4	-	CASSPRDNPYEQYF	TGTGCCAGCAGCCCAAGGGACAACCCCTACGAGCAGTACTTC